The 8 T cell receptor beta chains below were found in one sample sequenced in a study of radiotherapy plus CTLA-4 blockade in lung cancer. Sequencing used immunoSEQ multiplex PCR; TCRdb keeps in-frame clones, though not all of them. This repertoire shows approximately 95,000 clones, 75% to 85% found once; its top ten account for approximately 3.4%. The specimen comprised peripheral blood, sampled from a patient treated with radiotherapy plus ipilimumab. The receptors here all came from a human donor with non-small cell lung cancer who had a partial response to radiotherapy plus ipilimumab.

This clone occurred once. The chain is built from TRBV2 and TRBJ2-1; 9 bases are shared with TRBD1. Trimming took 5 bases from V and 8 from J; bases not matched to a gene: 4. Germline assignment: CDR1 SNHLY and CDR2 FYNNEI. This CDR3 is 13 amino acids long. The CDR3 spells CASSLDRGDEQFF. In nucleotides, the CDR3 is TGTGCCAGCAGTTTGGACAGGGGTGATGAGCAGTTCTTC.

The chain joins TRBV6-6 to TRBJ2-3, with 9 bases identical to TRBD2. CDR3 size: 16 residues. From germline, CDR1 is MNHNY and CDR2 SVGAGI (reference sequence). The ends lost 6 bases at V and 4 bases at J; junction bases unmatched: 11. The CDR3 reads CASRQTGTSSSDTQYF. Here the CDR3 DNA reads TGTGCCAGCAGACAGACCGGGACTAGCTCATCAGATACGCAGTATTTT.

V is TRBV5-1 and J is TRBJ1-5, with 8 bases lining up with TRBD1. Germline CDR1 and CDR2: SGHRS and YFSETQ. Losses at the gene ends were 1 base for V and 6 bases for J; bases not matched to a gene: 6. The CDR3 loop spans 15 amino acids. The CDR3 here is CASSLRTGIIQPQHF. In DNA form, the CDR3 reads TGCGCCAGCAGCTTGAGGACAGGGATAATTCAGCCCCAGCATTTT.

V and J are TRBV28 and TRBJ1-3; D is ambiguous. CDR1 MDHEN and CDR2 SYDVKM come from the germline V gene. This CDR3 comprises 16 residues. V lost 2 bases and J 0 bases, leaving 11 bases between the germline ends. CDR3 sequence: CASSLSQASSGNTIYF. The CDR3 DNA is TGTGCCAGCAGTTTAAGTCAGGCGAGCTCTGGAAACACCATATATTTT.

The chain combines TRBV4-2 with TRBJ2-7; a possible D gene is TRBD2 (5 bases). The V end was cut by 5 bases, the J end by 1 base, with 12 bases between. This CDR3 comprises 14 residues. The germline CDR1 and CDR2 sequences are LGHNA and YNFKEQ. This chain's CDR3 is CASSTPGVSYEQYF. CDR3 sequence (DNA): TGTGCCAGCAGCACCCCCGGGGTGTCCTACGAGCAGTACTTC.

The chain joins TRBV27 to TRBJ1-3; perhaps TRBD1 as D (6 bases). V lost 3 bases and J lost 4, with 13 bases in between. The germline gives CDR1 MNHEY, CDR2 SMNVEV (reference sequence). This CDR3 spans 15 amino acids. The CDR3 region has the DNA TGTGCCAGCAGTTTCAACAGGGCACCAGGAAACACCATATATTTT. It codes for CASSFNRAPGNTIYF.

DNA of the CDR3: TGTGCCGCCTTAACTTGGCAGATAGCTTCTGAAGCTTTCTTT. It yields the protein CAALTWQIASEAFF. The chain combines TRBV30 with TRBJ1-1; the D is unclear. Trimming removed 8 bases from V and 6 bases from J, with 22 bases in between. The CDR3 consists of 14 residues. The germline V gene encodes CDR1 GTSNPN and CDR2 SVGIG (reference sequence).

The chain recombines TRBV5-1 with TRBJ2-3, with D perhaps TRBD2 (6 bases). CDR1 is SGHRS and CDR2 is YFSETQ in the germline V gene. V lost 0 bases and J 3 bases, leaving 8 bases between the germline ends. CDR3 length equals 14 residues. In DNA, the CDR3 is TGCGCCAGCAGCTTGGTGGAGGGGACAGATACGCAGTATTTT. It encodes CASSLVEGTDTQYF.